The entry that follows covers one T cell receptor (beta chain) sequence. This clonotype appeared a few times. It lacks a known antigen. The record has no base qualities; no much larger clone is one base away. The receptor library was made with 5' RACE. Reads for this sample came from an Illumina HiSeq 2000. A universal primer binding site was added through template switching, and the final cDNA carried a unique molecular identifier so that TCR cDNA molecules could be counted accurately. First-strand cDNA for TCR alpha and beta chains was synthesized from specific primers in the conserved constant-segment region. To control for contamination, every cDNA library was double barcoded, receiving both a SMART-Mk sample barcode and Illumina barcodes. TruSeq adapter sequences, together with Illumina sample barcodes, were added in two successive PCR steps. The TCR alpha and beta cDNA libraries were sequenced on the Illumina HiSeq platform using custom primers. The paper's data handling went like this. MiGEC processed the raw reads to extract unique molecular identifiers, while MiXCR was used to determine the CDR3 positions. For each individual, recombination models were inferred using an EM algorithm with the repgenHMM and IGoR tools. Shared clonotypes were analyzed with the tcR package in R, and sharing was normalized by the product of cloneset sizes. To study raw recombination without the effects of thymic and clonal selection, out-of-frame nonproductive sequences were analyzed. TCRdb trimmed the raw reads at Q25, called clones with MiXCR and kept productive beta chains. Identical CDR3 protein sequences are pooled into one entry, listed with their most common genes and DNA. The V and J calls shown here were made by TCRdb, not taken from the authors' results. Here the sample has roughly 750,000 distinct CDR3 sequences; 21% occur a single time. The ten biggest clones cover about 4.3% of the sample.

The data were obtained in a study of identical twins (dated by TCRdb to the mid-2010s). A note on the overall study: To test whether fetal clonotypes persist, the study used deep sequencing on TCR alpha and beta repertoires from monozygotic twins, unrelated adults of various ages, and cord blood. To rule out contamination, the twin experiments were replicated at different times with different library preparation protocols.

Only healthy Caucasian donors were included. Three pairs of female monozygotic twins, all aged roughly 18 to 29 years, were included in the twin cohort. RNA for TCR libraries was isolated from peripheral blood mononuclear cells. The paper as a whole reports these results and caveats: Compared with coincidental sharing between unrelated individuals, out-of-frame TCR alpha sequences shared between twins showed an excess of sequences with low generation probability. Fewer insertions were carried by abundant cord blood beta clonotypes, a similar but weaker trend appeared in young adult naive repertoires, and no such trend appeared in memory repertoires. In monozygotic twins, out-of-frame TCR alpha sharing was systematically underestimated by recombination models, although the models agreed with sharing between unrelated individuals. The excess sharing between twins in beta out-of-frame sequences was weaker because fewer shared sequences reduced the signal-to-noise ratio. Because the same donors could not be followed over many years, the conclusions depended on cross-sectional statistical analysis. Invariant T cells such as MAIT and iNKT could partly confound zero-insertion analyses, though diverse VJ usage argued against this for most clonotypes.

The junction carries 16 bases between V and J, which are trimmed by 4 bases and 3 bases respectively. The CDR3, from cysteine to phenylalanine, totals 15 residues. CDR3 DNA only is kept here, 45 bases in frame from base 1. CDR1 and CDR2 are drawn from the germline V gene: MNHEY, SVGAGI. The same data also contributed to another study, on T cells expressing NK-cell markers. The second investigation adds: Eight or nine donors provided sorted CD3+CD56+NKG2C+, CD3+CD56+NKG2C- and CD3+CD56-NKG2C+ T-cell subsets, whose TCR beta-chain repertoires were profiled. Of the eight sequenced donors, seven were found to be HCMV-seropositive and one was found to be HCMV-seronegative. To restrict sorting to alphabetaTCR-expressing T cells, an anti-gammadeltaTCR antibody was added in several experiments. In roughly six donors, the dominant CD3+CD56+NKG2C+ clonotypes ranked among the top 10 CD8+ clonotypes, making up roughly 1.0-8% of CD8+ T cells. Those dominant clonotypes were again the most abundant among CD3+CD56-NKG2C+ cells in a few donors, at roughly 28.3-65%. Whether the expanded NKG2C-expressing T cell clones were specific for HCMV antigens was left unclear. The study sequenced eight donors, all healthy volunteers chosen at random: three men and five women. To determine HCMV serostatus, a commercial ELISA kit was used to detect HCMV-specific IgG in serum. Bulk peripheral blood T-cell repertoires were additionally sequenced from unsorted PBMC for roughly six donors. MIGEC was used to demultiplex reads and group reads by UMI, and MiTCR was used to assemble and quantify clonotypes. To remove erroneous sequences, TCR cDNA sequences were retained only when supported by two or more reads. The tcR package was used for downstream repertoire analysis, with clonotypes matched between fractions based on CDR3 nucleotide sequence plus V segment. VDJmatch was used to annotate antigen specificity against VDJdb, with one amino acid substitution in CDR3 allowed.

Source material: PBMCs. This sequence uses TRBV6-5 and TRBJ2-7; no D gene is confidently identified. This clonotype was sampled from a young woman in good health. The CDR3 corresponds to CASSSPASIGYEQYF. In nucleotides, the sequence is TGTGCCAGCAGTTCCCCCGCCAGCATAGGCTACGAGCAGTACTTC.